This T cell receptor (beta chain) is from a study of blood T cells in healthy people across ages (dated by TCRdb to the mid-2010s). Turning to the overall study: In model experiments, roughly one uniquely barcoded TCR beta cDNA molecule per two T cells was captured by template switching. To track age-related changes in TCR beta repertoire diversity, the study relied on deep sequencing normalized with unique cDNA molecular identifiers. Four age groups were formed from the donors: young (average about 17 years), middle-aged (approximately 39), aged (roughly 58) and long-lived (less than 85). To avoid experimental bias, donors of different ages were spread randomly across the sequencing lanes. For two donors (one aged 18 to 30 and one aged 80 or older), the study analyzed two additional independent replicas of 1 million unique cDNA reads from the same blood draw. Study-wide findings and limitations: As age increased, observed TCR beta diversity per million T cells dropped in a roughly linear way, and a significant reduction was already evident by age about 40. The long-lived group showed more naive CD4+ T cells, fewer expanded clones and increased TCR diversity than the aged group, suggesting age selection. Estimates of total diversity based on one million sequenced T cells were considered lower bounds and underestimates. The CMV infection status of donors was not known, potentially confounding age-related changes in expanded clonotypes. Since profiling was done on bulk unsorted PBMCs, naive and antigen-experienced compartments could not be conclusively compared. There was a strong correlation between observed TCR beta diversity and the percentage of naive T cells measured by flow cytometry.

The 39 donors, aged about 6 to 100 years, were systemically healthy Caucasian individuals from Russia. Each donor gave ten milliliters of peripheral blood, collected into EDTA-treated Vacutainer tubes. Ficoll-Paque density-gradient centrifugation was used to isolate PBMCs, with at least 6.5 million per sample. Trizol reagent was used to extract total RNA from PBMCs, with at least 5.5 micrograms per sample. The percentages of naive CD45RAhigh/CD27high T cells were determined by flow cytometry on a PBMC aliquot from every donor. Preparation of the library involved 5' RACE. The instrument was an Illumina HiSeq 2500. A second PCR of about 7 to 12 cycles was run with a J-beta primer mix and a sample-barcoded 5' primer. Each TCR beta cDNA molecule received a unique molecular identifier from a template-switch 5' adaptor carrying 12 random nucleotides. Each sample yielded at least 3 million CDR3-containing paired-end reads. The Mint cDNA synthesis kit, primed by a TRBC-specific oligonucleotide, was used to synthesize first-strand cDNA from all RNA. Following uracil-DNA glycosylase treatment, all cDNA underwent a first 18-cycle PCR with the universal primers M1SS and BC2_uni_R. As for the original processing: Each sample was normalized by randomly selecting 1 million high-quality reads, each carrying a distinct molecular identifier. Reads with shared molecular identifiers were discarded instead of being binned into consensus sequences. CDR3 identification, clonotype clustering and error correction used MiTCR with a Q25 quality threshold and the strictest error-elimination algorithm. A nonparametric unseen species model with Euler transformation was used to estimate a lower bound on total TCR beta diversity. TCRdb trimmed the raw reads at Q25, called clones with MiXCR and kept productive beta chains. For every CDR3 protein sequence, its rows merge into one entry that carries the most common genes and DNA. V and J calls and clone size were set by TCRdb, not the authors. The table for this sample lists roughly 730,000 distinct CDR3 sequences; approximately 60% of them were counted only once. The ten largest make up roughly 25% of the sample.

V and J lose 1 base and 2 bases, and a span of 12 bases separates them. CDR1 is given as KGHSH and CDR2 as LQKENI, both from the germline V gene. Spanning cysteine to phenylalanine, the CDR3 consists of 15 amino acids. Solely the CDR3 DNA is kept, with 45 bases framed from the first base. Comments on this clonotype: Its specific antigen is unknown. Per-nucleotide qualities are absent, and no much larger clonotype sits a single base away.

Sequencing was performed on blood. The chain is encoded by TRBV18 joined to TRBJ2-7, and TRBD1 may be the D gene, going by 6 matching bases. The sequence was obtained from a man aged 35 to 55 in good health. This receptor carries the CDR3 CASSPRRDKTYEQYF. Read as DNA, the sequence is TGTGCCAGCTCACCACGTAGGGACAAGACCTACGAGCAGTACTTC.